The 2 T cell receptor beta chains below come from one sample, sequenced in a study of cytomegalovirus exposure and HLA in healthy donors. The PCR made use of 60 Vbeta and 13 Jbeta primers. The assay was immunoSEQ multiplex PCR, and TCRdb's table has in-frame clones only and misses some. The sample includes about 99,000 clones, roughly a tenth of them seen just once. The source material was PBMCs. These receptors were taken from a man aged 40-49 years in good health and CMV-seropositive.

This clone was seen more than once but under ten times. The V and J genes are TRBV5-1 and TRBJ2-5, with D possibly being TRBD1 (5 bases). The V gene lost 0 bases and the J gene lost 10 bases, with 19 bases spanning the gap. This CDR3 is built from 15 residues. Germline V gene lookup returns CDR1 SGHRS and CDR2 YFSETQ. In DNA, the CDR3 is TGCGCCAGCAGCTTGGCGTGGACACCCAGGGTGGACCAGTACTTC. This sequence encodes CASSLAWTPRVDQYF.

This clone was seen only a few times. This rearrangement joins TRBV7-3 to TRBJ2-5, with a possible D match to TRBD2 (6 bases). V was trimmed by 1 base and J by 5 bases, leaving 11 bases between them. There are 14 residues in the CDR3. CDR1 and CDR2 (germline): SGHTA, FQGTGA. The CDR3, as DNA: TGTGCCAGCAGCTTAATGGCGGGGCTGGAGACCCAGTACTTC. Its translation is CASSLMAGLETQYF.